The T cell receptor beta chain described here comes from a study of cytomegalovirus exposure and HLA in healthy donors. There are 15 residues in the CDR3. Trimming removed 1 base at V and 2 bases at J, with 11 bases between. Per germline, CDR1 SGHRS and CDR2 YFSETQ. PCR involved 60 Vbeta and 13 Jbeta primers. Original methodology: Roughly 11 million shared chains were among the approximately 87 million unique TCR beta chains that a later analysis counted. Only in-frame clones appear in the TCRdb table, and some are missing; sequencing was by immunoSEQ multiplex PCR. V and J calls and clone size are those listed in that table; D and trimming were worked out from the DNA. Of 160,000 or so clones listed, roughly 79% are singletons.

The receptor was derived from a woman aged 40 to 49 in good health and CMV-seronegative. The genes are TRBV5-1 and TRBJ2-3; perhaps TRBD1 as D (6 bases). The sequenced sample was PBMCs. The CDR3 DNA follows: TGCGCCAGCAGCTTGTCACAGGGACCCACAGATACGCAGTATTTT. It yields the protein CASSLSQGPTDTQYF.